A selection of T cell receptor beta chains follows, all from one sample in a study of blood T cell repertoires in COVID-19. TCRdb keeps only in-frame clones here, not all; method: immunoSEQ multiplex PCR. The sample shows 49,000 or so clones, 80% to 90% of them seen only once. The sample consisted of peripheral blood. The receptors originated from an elderly woman with COVID-19, enrolled during active disease. Each CDR3 is given with its conserved first and last residue. A D gene is named only where the DNA matches it firmly. Clone sizes are given selectively: once, few, many, or a class where the clone is expanded.

cdr3_aa,cdr3_nt,d_call,j_call,v_call,clone_size
CATSWGLNTEAFF,TGTGCCACCTCCTGGGGCCTAAACACTGAAGCTTTCTTT,.,TRBJ1-1,TRBV7-2,once
CASSWGLTEQLEQFF,TGCGCCAGCAGCTGGGGCTTGACAGAGCAGCTTGAGCAGTTCTTC,.,TRBJ2-1,TRBV5-1,.
CASSPTPSGEQYF,TGTGCCAGCAGCCCGACGCCATCGGGGGAGCAGTACTTC,.,TRBJ2-7,TRBV7-7,.
CASSVGGLGSYEQYF,TGTGCCAGCAGCGTAGGGGGACTAGGCTCCTACGAGCAGTACTTC,TRBD2,TRBJ2-7,TRBV9,.
CASNQDTSNYGYTF,TGCGCCAGCAACCAGGACACAAGCAACTATGGCTACACCTTC,.,TRBJ1-2,TRBV5-1,.
CASSLRELEEKLFF,TGTGCCAGCAGCTTAAGGGAGCTGGAGGAAAAACTGTTTTTT,.,TRBJ1-4,TRBV11-3,few
CASSGGTSSSGTQYF,TGTGCCAGCTCCGGCGGGACTAGCAGTTCGGGTACGCAGTATTTT,TRBD2,TRBJ2-3,TRBV2,.
CASSPGQSGDTQYF,TGTGCCAGCAGCCCTGGACAGTCGGGTGATACGCAGTATTTT,.,TRBJ2-3,TRBV7-3,.
CASSLGVAGTGELFF,TGCGCCAGCAGCTTGGGTGTGGCGGGGACCGGGGAGCTGTTTTTT,.,TRBJ2-2,TRBV5-1,.
CASSHYGGSLNTGELFF,TGTGCCAGCAGTCACTACGGGGGGAGTTTGAACACCGGGGAGCTGTTTTTT,TRBD2,TRBJ2-2,TRBV6-2/TRBV6-3,.
CASSLEGTGNFYEQYF,TGCGCCAGCAGCTTGGAAGGGACAGGGAATTTCTACGAGCAGTACTTC,TRBD1,TRBJ2-7,TRBV5-1,.
CASSPSELGASGNTIYF,TGTGCCAGCAGCCCCAGTGAACTGGGGGCCTCTGGAAACACCATATATTTT,.,TRBJ1-3,TRBV5-4,.
CASRTDPYNEQFF,TGTGCCAGTAGGACAGATCCTTACAATGAGCAGTTCTTC,.,TRBJ2-1,TRBV19,.
CASSLDSNTEAFF,TGTGCCAGCAGCTTGGACAGTAACACTGAAGCTTTCTTT,.,TRBJ1-1,TRBV7-9,once
CASSLIAAGELFF,TGTGCCAGCAGCTTAATTGCAGCCGGGGAGCTGTTTTTT,.,TRBJ2-2,TRBV7-3,.
CASRAVSLEAFF,TGTGCCAGCAGGGCCGTTTCCCTTGAAGCTTTCTTT,.,TRBJ1-1,TRBV6-5,.
CASSVSGGTYEQYF,TGTGCCAGCAGCGTATCAGGGGGGACCTACGAGCAGTACTTC,.,TRBJ2-7,TRBV9,.
CASSEATPTGNRAFF,TGTGCCAGCAGTGAAGCGACCCCGACAGGGAATAGGGCTTTCTTT,TRBD1,TRBJ1-1,TRBV6-1,few
CASSILPGKEGLPRNIQYF,TGTGCCAGCAGTATTTTACCGGGCAAGGAGGGCCTGCCCCGAAACATTCAGTACTTC,.,TRBJ2-4,TRBV28,.
CASSLGGLATGELFF,TGTGCCAGCAGCCTCGGGGGACTAGCAACCGGGGAGCTGTTTTTT,TRBD2,TRBJ2-2,TRBV11-2,.
CASSSPRGGYGYTF,TGTGCCAGCAGCTCCCCGCGGGGAGGGTATGGCTACACCTTC,.,TRBJ1-2,TRBV11-2,.
CAISGEVAGGLRDGEQFF,TGTGCCATCAGTGGGGAGGTAGCGGGAGGCCTAAGAGACGGTGAGCAGTTCTTC,TRBD2,TRBJ2-1,TRBV10-3,.
CASSFHRGSGANVLTF,TGTGCCAGCAGCTTTCACAGGGGTTCTGGGGCCAACGTCCTGACTTTC,TRBD1,TRBJ2-6,TRBV7-3,.
CASSPPDRPGSGNTIYF,TGTGCCAGCAGCCCCCCGGACAGACCCGGGTCTGGAAACACCATATATTTT,.,TRBJ1-3,TRBV4-2,.
CASSNRGYEQYF,TGTGCCAGCAGCAACAGGGGATACGAGCAGTACTTC,TRBD1,TRBJ2-7,TRBV11-2,.
CATRPGQGFEKLFF,TGTGCCACCCGTCCGGGGCAGGGGTTTGAAAAACTGTTTTTT,.,TRBJ1-4,TRBV6-5,.
CASSPALQGGLVLREKLFF,TGCGCCAGCAGCCCAGCCCTACAGGGTGGGTTGGTTCTACGGGAAAAACTGTTTTTT,.,TRBJ1-4,TRBV4-1,.
CASSPTRGLEGVKETQYF,TGTGCCAGCTCCCCTACCAGAGGACTAGAGGGGGTCAAAGAGACCCAGTACTTC,.,TRBJ2-5,TRBV18,.
CASSADRGNNSPLHF,TGTGCCAGCAGCGCGGACAGGGGGAATAATTCACCCCTCCACTTT,TRBD1,TRBJ1-6,TRBV7-9,.
CASTLWGQGAYEQYF,TGTGCCAGCACCCTTTGGGGACAGGGGGCTTACGAGCAGTACTTC,TRBD1,TRBJ2-7,TRBV28,.
CASSYLESSYNEQFF,TGTGCCAGCAGTTACCTAGAAAGCTCCTACAATGAGCAGTTCTTC,.,TRBJ2-1,TRBV6-2/TRBV6-3,.
CASGLAGLNYEQYF,TGTGCCAGCGGACTAGCGGGATTGAACTACGAGCAGTACTTC,TRBD2,TRBJ2-7,TRBV27,.
CASSLGELAGNYEQYF,TGCGCCAGCAGCTTGGGGGAGCTAGCGGGGAACTACGAGCAGTACTTC,TRBD2,TRBJ2-7,TRBV5-1,few
CASSLAGVSPYEQYF,TGCGCCAGCAGCTTGGCCGGAGTATCCCCCTACGAGCAGTACTTC,.,TRBJ2-7,TRBV5-1,medium-sized
CASSSTGDSNQPQHF,TGCGCCAGCAGCTCGACAGGGGACAGCAATCAGCCCCAGCATTTT,TRBD1,TRBJ1-5,TRBV5-1,.
CASSLTGATNEKLFF,TGTGCCAGCAGCTTGACAGGGGCAACTAATGAAAAACTGTTTTTT,TRBD1,TRBJ1-4,TRBV5-4,.
CASSLRLAAKYF,TGTGCCAGCAGCTTACGGTTGGCGGCTAAGTACTTC,.,TRBJ2-5,TRBV3-1/TRBV3-2,.
CASGIRGSSEAFF,TGTGCCAGCGGTATCAGGGGTAGTTCTGAAGCTTTCTTT,.,TRBJ1-1,TRBV3-1/TRBV3-2,once
CASSTSGRFLGEQFF,TGTGCCAGTAGTACTAGCGGGAGGTTCCTAGGTGAGCAGTTCTTC,TRBD2,TRBJ2-1,TRBV19,.
CASSLGGGGGYEQYF,TGCGCCAGCAGCTTGGGAGGTGGTGGAGGCTACGAGCAGTACTTC,.,TRBJ2-7,TRBV5-1,.
CASSLGTSGEGEQYF,TGCGCCAGCAGCCTAGGGACTAGCGGAGAAGGGGAGCAGTACTTC,TRBD2,TRBJ2-7,TRBV5-1,.
CASGTGRDEKLFF,TGTGCCAGCGGGACAGGGAGGGATGAAAAACTGTTTTTT,TRBD1,TRBJ1-4,TRBV2,.
CASSSGTGVTGELFF,TGTGCCAGCAGCTCCGGGACAGGGGTTACCGGGGAGCTGTTTTTT,TRBD1,TRBJ2-2,TRBV6-5,.
CASSYSEADTQYF,TGTGCCAGCAGTTACTCGGAGGCGGATACGCAGTATTTT,.,TRBJ2-3,TRBV6-2/TRBV6-3,.